Listed here is a single T cell receptor (beta chain). Its cognate antigen is unknown. The PCR employed 60 Vbeta primers together with 13 Jbeta primers. TCRdb's copy holds only in-frame clones and misses some; the assay was immunoSEQ multiplex PCR. This sample has 150,000 or so clones, with about 75% found just once. Germline V lookup: CDR1 MNHNS, CDR2 SASEGT. Germline trimming cut 3 bases from V and 1 base from J; bases unmatched to any gene: 2. The CDR3 runs 17 residues. This sample stems from a study of cytomegalovirus exposure and HLA in healthy donors. Study at large: Approximately 81% of around 390 genotyped donors fell in the Caucasian-associated ancestry cluster.

Study results and limitations: A later analysis linked a missense variant in DCLRE1C to the trimming of TCR beta V and J genes.

The chain has TRBV6-1 and TRBJ2-1; 14 nucleotides agree with TRBD2. The TCR sequence derives from a man in his late teens or twenties in good health and CMV-seropositive. Sample: PBMCs. CDR3 sequence (DNA): TGTGCCAGCAGTGACGGGACTAGCGGGAGATCCTACAATGAGCAGTTCTTC. Its protein product is CASSDGTSGRSYNEQFF.